This entry features one T cell receptor beta chain sequence. Its antigen is still unknown. The record originates from a study of response to subunit inactivated influenza vaccine. There are 16 residues in the CDR3. With 2 bases removed from V and 0 bases from J, the gap between germline ends came to 8 bases. TCRdb used MiXCR to reprocess the RT-PCR reads, holding one entry per CDR3 protein. The table has roughly 570,000 distinct CDR3 sequences, 12% to 15% seen once. Study-level points and caveats: There was a suggestion from the authors that each seasonal influenza vaccination recruits few new T cells.

This sequence joins TRBV12-3 or TRBV12-4 and TRBJ1-6; D unclear. This TCR was sampled from a man in his fifties or sixties who received an inactivated influenza vaccine. Sequencing was performed on PBMCs from blood, taken roughly 12 days after vaccination. This CDR3 is CASSLLGSSYNSPLHF. Here the CDR3 DNA reads TGTGCCAGCAGTTTATTGGGGAGCTCCTATAATTCACCCCTCCACTTT.